A selection of T cell receptor beta chains follows, all from one sample in a study of T cells in Graves' hyperthyroidism and ophthalmopathy. From the multiplex PCR reads, TCRdb called clonotypes with MiXCR, one entry per CDR3 protein. The table has 250,000 to 400,000 distinct CDR3 sequences, roughly 13% seen once; the top ten hold almost 35%. Sample: blood. The receptors were gathered from a woman aged 40 to 50 with Graves' ophthalmopathy. Each CDR3 is given with its conserved first and last residue. The order of the fields is CDR3 DNA, CDR3 protein, J gene, D gene, V gene, clone size. D genes are given only for firm matches. A clone size is listed for some rows: how often the clone was seen (once, few, many), or a class if it is expanded.

TGTGCCAGCAGTGGGGCAGGGGGCCATCCCGAGCAGTACTTC,CASSGAGGHPEQYF,TRBJ2-7,TRBD1,TRBV7-9,many
TGTGCCAGCAGCTTAGAGGCGGAGTATGAGCAGTTCTTC,CASSLEAEYEQFF,TRBJ2-1,NA,TRBV7-2,many
TGCGCCAGCAGCCAAGATTCGTCGACAGTTCGGATGAACACTGAAGCTTTCTTT,CASSQDSSTVRMNTEAFF,TRBJ1-1,NA,TRBV4-1,NA
TGTGCCAGCAGACCCGGACTAGCGGGAGGCTCAGATACGCAGTATTTT,CASRPGLAGGSDTQYF,TRBJ2-3,TRBD2,TRBV2,NA
TGTGCCAGCAGCTTAGCAGGGACTACTTCCTACGAGCAGTACTTC,CASSLAGTTSYEQYF,TRBJ2-7,TRBD2,TRBV7-8,many
TGTGCCAGCAGCCGAAGGGGGACAGGCAGCAATGAGCAGTTCTTC,CASSRRGTGSNEQFF,TRBJ2-1,TRBD1,TRBV6-2/TRBV6-3,NA
TGTGCCATCAATCCGGGACAGCGGAACACTGAAGCTTTCTTT,CAINPGQRNTEAFF,TRBJ1-1,TRBD1,TRBV10-3,many
TGCAGCGTTGCAGTTGGACTGAGCAATCAGCCCCAGCATTTT,CSVAVGLSNQPQHF,TRBJ1-5,NA,TRBV29-1,many
TGTGCCAGCAGTTTAGGAAGACTAGCGGGGTACTTGAGCTCCTACAATGAGCAGTTCTTC,CASSLGRLAGYLSSYNEQFF,TRBJ2-1,TRBD2,TRBV12-3/TRBV12-4,NA
TGTGCCAGCAGTGAATTACAGCGTCAGACCCAGTACTTC,CASSELQRQTQYF,TRBJ2-5,NA,TRBV2,few
TGTGCCAGCAGTTTCTTCCCCGGGACAGGAGGTGAAAAACTGTTTTTT,CASSFFPGTGGEKLFF,TRBJ1-4,TRBD1,TRBV28,NA
TGTGCCAGCAGTGATATCGGGCCTACAGATACGCAGTATTTT,CASSDIGPTDTQYF,TRBJ2-3,NA,TRBV2,many
TGCGCCAGCAGCTTGGAACCGTGGGGCGAGCAGTACTTC,CASSLEPWGEQYF,TRBJ2-7,NA,TRBV5-1,many
TGTGCCAGCAGTCGGGACAGGGATCTGAACACTGAAGCTTTCTTT,CASSRDRDLNTEAFF,TRBJ1-1,TRBD1,TRBV28,many
TGTGCCAGCAGTAAAAGTACAGGGGGCGTATATGAAAAACTGTTTTTT,CASSKSTGGVYEKLFF,TRBJ1-4,TRBD1,TRBV2,NA
TGTGCCACCAGCGGACTTTCACTCGGGACCACCTGGAATGAGCAGTTCTTC,CATSGLSLGTTWNEQFF,TRBJ2-1,NA,TRBV15,many
TGTGCCAGCAGCCAACTACAGGGGAACACTGAAGCTTTCTTT,CASSQLQGNTEAFF,TRBJ1-1,NA,TRBV3-1,many
TGTGCCAGCAGTCAATACAGGGGCGCGGACGGGGAGCTGTTTTTT,CASSQYRGADGELFF,TRBJ2-2,TRBD1,TRBV14,few
TGTGCCAGCAGCTCAGACGGACTAGCGGATTACAATGAGCAGTTCTTC,CASSSDGLADYNEQFF,TRBJ2-1,TRBD2,TRBV7-2,many
TGTGCCAGCAGTTCGACAGGGGGTGGCTACACCTTC,CASSSTGGGYTF,TRBJ1-2,TRBD1,TRBV28,many
TGTGCCAGCAGACCTCCGGGACAGGGAGGGACTGAAGCTTTCTTT,CASRPPGQGGTEAFF,TRBJ1-1,TRBD1,TRBV12-3/TRBV12-4,NA
TGTGCCAGCAGGCAGGGACAGGCAAATTCACCCCTCCACTTT,CASRQGQANSPLHF,TRBJ1-6,TRBD1,TRBV28,many
TGTGCCTGGAGCCTTCAGGGGGCCACTGAAGCTTTCTTT,CAWSLQGATEAFF,TRBJ1-1,TRBD1,TRBV30,few
TGTGCCAGCAGTCCCTCGCGACTATTCTACAATGAGCAGTTCTTC,CASSPSRLFYNEQFF,TRBJ2-1,NA,TRBV27,NA
TGTGCCAGCAGCCGGCCGGACAGGACCGATAGGAGCTCCTACGAGCAGTACTTC,CASSRPDRTDRSSYEQYF,TRBJ2-7,TRBD1,TRBV6-6,NA
TGTGCCACCATGGGGGCCGGGAAAAACAATGAGCAGTTCTTC,CATMGAGKNNEQFF,TRBJ2-1,NA,TRBV24-1,many
TGTGCCAGCAGTCGGCAGACAGGAGGTCATGGCTACACCTTC,CASSRQTGGHGYTF,TRBJ1-2,NA,TRBV6-1,many
TGTGCCAGCAGCTTAGACAGGCCTGCAACTAATGAAAAACTGTTTTTT,CASSLDRPATNEKLFF,TRBJ1-4,NA,TRBV7-8,NA
TGTGCCAGCAGTAAGGCTGAGACCCAGTACTTC,CASSKAETQYF,TRBJ2-5,NA,TRBV28,NA
TGTGCCACCAGGGGGGGAGGGACCAATCAGCCCCAGCATTTT,CATRGGGTNQPQHF,TRBJ1-5,NA,TRBV24-1,NA
TGTGCCAGCAGCTTAACCGGGACAGGGTCCCACGAGCAGTACTTC,CASSLTGTGSHEQYF,TRBJ2-7,TRBD1,TRBV13,NA
TGCAGTGCTAGTGGCGAGGCCGAGCAGTACTTC,CSASGEAEQYF,TRBJ2-7,NA,TRBV20-1,many
TGTGCCAGCAGTGCCCGGGACCCACCAAACAATCAGCCCCAGCATTTT,CASSARDPPNNQPQHF,TRBJ1-5,NA,TRBV6-1,many
TGCGCCAGCAGCCAGCAGACTCGTGTCACTGAAGCTTTCTTT,CASSQQTRVTEAFF,TRBJ1-1,NA,TRBV4-1,few
TGTGCCAGCAGTTTCAGGGGGGGCGGGAGCTCTCGAGATACGCAGTATTTT,CASSFRGGGSSRDTQYF,TRBJ2-3,NA,TRBV11-2,many
TGTGCCAGCAGTGTTCCATGGGATTCATATAGCAATCAGCCCCAGCATTTT,CASSVPWDSYSNQPQHF,TRBJ1-5,NA,TRBV2,many
TGTGCCAGCAGACGCCGGGACAGGGGGCTAGGGGTTAATGAAAAACTGTTTTTT,CASRRRDRGLGVNEKLFF,TRBJ1-4,TRBD1,TRBV12-3/TRBV12-4,NA
TGTGCCGGCTCCGGACAGGGAGGTGCCGGGGAGCTGTTTTTT,CAGSGQGGAGELFF,TRBJ2-2,TRBD1,TRBV5-4,NA
TGTGCCAGCACCCCCCGGGGGATCACAGATACGCAGTATTTT,CASTPRGITDTQYF,TRBJ2-3,NA,TRBV12-3/TRBV12-4,NA
TGTGCCAGCAGTTACGGGGGCGGGACAGGGGACGCCTATGGCTACACCTTC,CASSYGGGTGDAYGYTF,TRBJ1-2,TRBD1,TRBV6-5,many
TGTGCCAGCAGCTTGGGAGTAGCGGGCGAGCAGTACTTC,CASSLGVAGEQYF,TRBJ2-7,TRBD2,TRBV5-6,NA
TGTGCCAGCAAAGATAGGCAGGGGGCCTCCTACGAGCAGTACTTC,CASKDRQGASYEQYF,TRBJ2-7,TRBD1,TRBV11-2,NA
TGTGCTAGTGGTTTTTATTCGGGGGACCCCTATAATTCACCCCTCCACTTT,CASGFYSGDPYNSPLHF,TRBJ1-6,NA,TRBV12-5,many
TGCAGTGCGGGACCTCGGACTAGCGGCACAGATACGCAGTATTTT,CSAGPRTSGTDTQYF,TRBJ2-3,TRBD2,TRBV20-1,many
TGTGCCAGCAGCCAAGAACTTAAGAGGGTTCACGCCTACACCTTC,CASSQELKRVHAYTF,TRBJ1-2,NA,TRBV3-1,NA
TGTGCCAGCAGTTCTCGCAGACTAGCGGGGCCCGACAATGAGCAGTTCTTC,CASSSRRLAGPDNEQFF,TRBJ2-1,TRBD2,TRBV2,many